The T cell receptor beta chain described here comes from a study of T cells expressing NK-cell markers. This CDR3 region has 12 residues. Template switching by 5'RACE with UMIs generated the TCR beta cDNA. TCRdb processed the 5' RACE reads again and assigns one entry to each CDR3 protein, with no DNA. This sample contains about 300,000 distinct CDR3 sequences. Sequencing input: blood T cells: a sorted CD56 or NKG2C T cell subset, CD4+ or CD8+ T cells, or bulk PBMC T cells (not recorded which). V is TRBV12-3 or TRBV12-4 and J is TRBJ2-1. This TCR was sampled from a woman aged 18-69 years in good health. CDR3 in amino acids: CASRSSYNEQFF.